This T cell receptor beta chain was identified in a study of T cells in Graves' hyperthyroidism and ophthalmopathy. Study results and caveats: The authors' 13 V-J model separated ophthalmopathy from stable hyperthyroidism.

This clonotype was picked up a small number of times. Antigen: not known. Germline V gene lookup returns CDR1 LNHDA and CDR2 SQIVND (reference sequence). Unmatched junction bases numbered 15, after V lost 5 bases and J lost 2 bases. The CDR3 extends over 19 amino acids. With duration under 3 months, ophthalmopathy was active: Clinical Activity Score at least 3, NOSPECS at least 4. Authors of the study amplified TCR beta CDR3 regions from RNA transcripts. The primer set for the first-round RT-PCR of the TCR CDR3 was HTBI. TCRdb reprocessed the multiplex PCR reads via MiXCR and lists one record per CDR3 protein. The sample has under 600,000 distinct CDR3 sequences; approximately 16% are singletons.

V gene TRBV19 combines with J gene TRBJ1-1; 12 bases align to TRBD1. Input material: blood. The clonotype comes from a woman in her thirties or forties with Graves' ophthalmopathy. CDR3 DNA: TGTGCCAGTAGTTTTCGTCCCGGGACAGGGGGCTTACAAAACACTGAAGCTTTCTTT. Translated, it gives CASSFRPGTGGLQNTEAFF.